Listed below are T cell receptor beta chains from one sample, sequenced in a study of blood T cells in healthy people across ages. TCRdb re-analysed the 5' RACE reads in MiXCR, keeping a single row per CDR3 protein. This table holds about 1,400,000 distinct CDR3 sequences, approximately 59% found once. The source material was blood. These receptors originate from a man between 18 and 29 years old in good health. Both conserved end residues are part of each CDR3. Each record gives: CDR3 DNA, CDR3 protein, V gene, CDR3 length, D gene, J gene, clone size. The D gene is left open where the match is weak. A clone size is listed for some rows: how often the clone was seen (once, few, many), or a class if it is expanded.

TGTGCCAGCAGTTACTCGAGAACCCGTAATGAGTACTTC,CASSYSRTRNEYF,TRBV6-2/TRBV6-3,13,NA,TRBJ2-5,NA
TGTGCCAGCAGCGTGCTCCCGGATACGCAGTATTTT,CASSVLPDTQYF,TRBV9,12,NA,TRBJ2-3,few
TGCAGTGCTAGAGGTGGCAGGACCTACTCCTACGAGCAGTACTTC,CSARGGRTYSYEQYF,TRBV20-1,15,NA,TRBJ2-7,few
TGTGCCAGCAGCTTAGCGACTGTTTGGGGCTACACCTTC,CASSLATVWGYTF,TRBV7-4,13,NA,TRBJ1-2,NA
TGCAGCGTGGACCGCCCGGGATATATGCACACTGAAGCTTTCTTT,CSVDRPGYMHTEAFF,TRBV29-1,15,NA,TRBJ1-1,NA
TGCAGTGCTAGAGAATCGGGACAGCGTGGAAACACCATATATTTT,CSARESGQRGNTIYF,TRBV20-1,15,TRBD1,TRBJ1-3,NA
TGCAGTGCTAGAGAGTCCCCTGGCGCCCAAGAGACCCAGTACTTC,CSARESPGAQETQYF,TRBV20-1,15,NA,TRBJ2-5,NA
TGTGCCACCAGCAATGGAAATCAGCCCCAGCATTTT,CATSNGNQPQHF,TRBV15,12,NA,TRBJ1-5,NA
TGTGCCAGCAGCTTAGCCCTGGGGACAGGGGCGAAAGAGCAGTACTTC,CASSLALGTGAKEQYF,TRBV7-9,16,TRBD1,TRBJ2-7,NA
TGCGCCTCCTCCCCGAACACTGCGAACACCGGGGAGCTGTTTTTT,CASSPNTANTGELFF,TRBV5-1,15,NA,TRBJ2-2,NA
TGTGCCAGCAGTGAGACGGAGTCTAGCTATGGCTACACCTTC,CASSETESSYGYTF,TRBV2,14,NA,TRBJ1-2,few
TGTGCCAGCAGCCCCCGGGCTAAGTCTAACAATGAGCAGTTCTTC,CASSPRAKSNNEQFF,TRBV3-1,15,NA,TRBJ2-1,NA
TGTGCCAGCAGCTCAACAGGTCTCGAGACCCAGTACTTC,CASSSTGLETQYF,TRBV7-2,13,NA,TRBJ2-5,few
TGCAGCGCCCGAAGGGGTTGGGAGCAGTACTTC,CSARRGWEQYF,TRBV29-1,11,NA,TRBJ2-7,few
TGCGCCACCTGGGACTCGTTCTCAGATACGCAGTATTTT,CATWDSFSDTQYF,TRBV4-1,13,NA,TRBJ2-3,NA
TGTGCCAGCAGTCCCACCACGGGACAGGGGGACAACATTCAGTACTTC,CASSPTTGQGDNIQYF,TRBV6-5,16,TRBD1,TRBJ2-4,NA
TGTGCCAGCAGTGTAAACCGGGACAGAGGATCCTACGAGCAGTACTTC,CASSVNRDRGSYEQYF,TRBV2,16,TRBD1,TRBJ2-7,NA
TGTGCCACCAGCGTGGGAAGCTCCTACGAGCAGTACTTC,CATSVGSSYEQYF,TRBV15,13,NA,TRBJ2-7,few
TGCGCCAGCAGCTTGTCGGGCAGAGTTAATGAAAAACTGTTTTTT,CASSLSGRVNEKLFF,TRBV5-1,15,NA,TRBJ1-4,NA
TGTGCCAGCAGTGAGGATGGCAGTGGGATTGGGGCCCAGTACTTC,CASSEDGSGIGAQYF,TRBV25-1,15,NA,TRBJ2-5,once
TGCAGTGCTAGAACGGCTGGCCTAGCCAACTACGAGCAGTACTTC,CSARTAGLANYEQYF,TRBV20-1,15,NA,TRBJ2-7,NA
TGTGCCAGCAGCAAGGACGGGGGAGGGTCTGGCAATGAGCAGTACTTC,CASSKDGGGSGNEQYF,TRBV21-1,16,NA,TRBJ2-5,NA
TGTGCCAGCAGTTCGGAGATTTCCAATTATGGCTACACCTTC,CASSSEISNYGYTF,TRBV7-2,14,NA,TRBJ1-2,few
TGTGCCAGCAGTTTACACAATCAGGGGGACTACGAGCAGTACTTC,CASSLHNQGDYEQYF,TRBV27,15,TRBD1,TRBJ2-7,NA
TGCAGCGGGGGACAGGGGCCAAGGGGTGAGCAGTTCTTC,CSGGQGPRGEQFF,TRBV29-1,13,TRBD1,TRBJ2-1,NA
TGTGCCAGCGGCCAGGAGGGAACTGAAGCTTTCTTT,CASGQEGTEAFF,TRBV12-3/TRBV12-4,12,NA,TRBJ1-1,NA
TGTGCCAGCAGTGACAGGGGGGACTATGGCTACACCTTC,CASSDRGDYGYTF,TRBV2,13,TRBD1,TRBJ1-2,few
TGTGCCAGCAGCCACGACAGGGTCCTCGAGCAGTACTTC,CASSHDRVLEQYF,TRBV7-9,13,TRBD1,TRBJ2-7,NA
TGTGCCAGCGGAACTAGCGGGGGTTATTCCTCCTACGAGCAGTACTTC,CASGTSGGYSSYEQYF,TRBV28,16,TRBD2,TRBJ2-7,NA
TGTGCCAGCAGCTTAATTAGTAGCGGGGGGTCCGAGCAGTACTTC,CASSLISSGGSEQYF,TRBV7-2,15,TRBD2,TRBJ2-7,few
TGTGCCAGCAGCTACCGGACTAGCGGTCTTCCCTACGAGCAGTACTTC,CASSYRTSGLPYEQYF,TRBV13,16,TRBD2,TRBJ2-7,once
TGTGCCAGCCGGGACAGGGGACTAAATGGCTACACCTTC,CASRDRGLNGYTF,TRBV4-2,13,TRBD1,TRBJ1-2,NA
TGTGCCAGCATGCTGGGACTGGGGGGCCAAGAGACCCAGTACTTC,CASMLGLGGQETQYF,TRBV28,15,NA,TRBJ2-5,NA
TGCAGCGTTGAACGGGACAGTAGAAATGAGCAGTTCTTC,CSVERDSRNEQFF,TRBV29-1,13,TRBD1,TRBJ2-1,NA
TGTGCCAGCAGCGCGACTAGCGGGGGTGAGACCCAGTACTTC,CASSATSGGETQYF,TRBV7-2,14,TRBD2,TRBJ2-5,NA
TGTGCCAGCAGCACCCGGACGGCCTATGGCTACACCTTC,CASSTRTAYGYTF,TRBV9,13,NA,TRBJ1-2,NA
TGTGCCAGCAGAGCCCCAAGCGGGAGCAGCTTCTACAATGAGCAGTACTTC,CASRAPSGSSFYNEQYF,TRBV12-3/TRBV12-4,17,TRBD2,TRBJ2-7,NA
TGTGCCAGCTGGGGGAGGACTAGATCCTACGAGCAGTACTTC,CASWGRTRSYEQYF,TRBV27,14,TRBD2,TRBJ2-7,NA
TGTGCCAGCAGTTCCAGTGGGGGGAGAGCATACAATGAGCAGTTCTTC,CASSSSGGRAYNEQFF,TRBV6-2/TRBV6-3,16,NA,TRBJ2-1,NA
TGCAGTGCTAGAGGCCAGGGTCAACCATGGGCAGGTAATGACGAGGACACTGAAGCTTTCTTT,CSARGQGQPWAGNDEDTEAFF,TRBV20-1,21,NA,TRBJ1-1,NA
TGTGCCAGCAGCTTAGTTCGACGCGGAAAACTGTTTTTT,CASSLVRRGKLFF,TRBV7-2,13,NA,TRBJ1-4,few
TGCGCCAGTACCTCGACTGGCTACGAGCAGTACTTC,CASTSTGYEQYF,TRBV5-1,12,NA,TRBJ2-7,NA
TGTGCCAGCAGCTCCGGAGTTCTAATGAACACTGAAGCTTTCTTT,CASSSGVLMNTEAFF,TRBV7-2,15,NA,TRBJ1-1,once
TGTGCCAGCAGCACATACAGGGCGGATCTAGGCGAGCAGTACTTC,CASSTYRADLGEQYF,TRBV7-9,15,NA,TRBJ2-7,NA
TGTGCCAGCAGAGGGGACACGCATAGCAATCAGCCCCAGCATTTT,CASRGDTHSNQPQHF,TRBV6-2/TRBV6-3,15,NA,TRBJ1-5,NA